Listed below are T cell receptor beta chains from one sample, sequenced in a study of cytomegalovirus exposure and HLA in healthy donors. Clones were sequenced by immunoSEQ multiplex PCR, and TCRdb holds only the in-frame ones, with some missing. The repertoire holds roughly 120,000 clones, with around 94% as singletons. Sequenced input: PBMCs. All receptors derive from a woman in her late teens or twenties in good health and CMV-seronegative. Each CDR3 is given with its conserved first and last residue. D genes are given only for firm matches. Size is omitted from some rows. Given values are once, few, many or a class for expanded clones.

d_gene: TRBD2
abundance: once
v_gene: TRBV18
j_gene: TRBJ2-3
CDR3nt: TGTGCCAGCTCACGGGAAGCGGGGGGAGGAACAGATACGCAGTATTTT
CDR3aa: CASSREAGGGTDTQYF

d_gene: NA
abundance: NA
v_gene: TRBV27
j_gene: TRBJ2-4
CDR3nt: TGTGCCAGCAGTTTATATATCGCAGGGACCAAAAACATTCAGTACTTC
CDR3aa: CASSLYIAGTKNIQYF

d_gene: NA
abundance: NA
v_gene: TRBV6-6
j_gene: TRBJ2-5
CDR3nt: TGTGCCAGCACTCCGGAAGGGGCGGAAGAGACCCAGTACTTC
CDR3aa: CASTPEGAEETQYF

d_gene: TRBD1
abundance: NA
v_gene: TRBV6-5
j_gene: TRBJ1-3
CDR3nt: TGTGCCAGCAGTTACCCGGACCCAGGGGGCACCATATATTTT
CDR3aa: CASSYPDPGGTIYF

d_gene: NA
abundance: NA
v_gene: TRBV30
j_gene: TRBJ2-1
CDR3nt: TGTGCCTGGACCTGGGACACTTACAATGAGCAGTTCTTC
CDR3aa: CAWTWDTYNEQFF

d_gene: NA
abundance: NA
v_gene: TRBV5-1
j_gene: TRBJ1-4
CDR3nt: TGCGCCAGCAGCTTGATGTCGGCAGGGGTGGAAAAACTGTTTTTT
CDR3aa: CASSLMSAGVEKLFF

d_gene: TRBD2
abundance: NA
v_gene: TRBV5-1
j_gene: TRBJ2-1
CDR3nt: TGCGCCAGCAGCTCCCGGGAGGGTCCATACAATGAGCAGTTCTTC
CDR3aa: CASSSREGPYNEQFF

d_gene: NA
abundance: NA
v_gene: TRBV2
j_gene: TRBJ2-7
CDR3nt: TGTGCCAGCAGTGGAGGGGGGGACAGGCTCCTCTACGAGCAGTACTTC
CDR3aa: CASSGGGDRLLYEQYF

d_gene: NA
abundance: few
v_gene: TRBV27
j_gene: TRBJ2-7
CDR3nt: TGTGCCAGCAGTCCAGCCTCCTCAGGAAGGCAGTACTTC
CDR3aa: CASSPASSGRQYF

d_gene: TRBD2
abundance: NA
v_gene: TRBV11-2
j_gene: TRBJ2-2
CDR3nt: TGTGCCAGCAGAAATAGCGGGGTCATGAACACCGGGGAGCTGTTTTTT
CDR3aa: CASRNSGVMNTGELFF

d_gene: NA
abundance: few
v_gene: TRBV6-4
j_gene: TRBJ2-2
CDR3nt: TGTGCCAGCAGTGACCTGGGAGCGGGCGGGGAGCTGTTTTTT
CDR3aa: CASSDLGAGGELFF

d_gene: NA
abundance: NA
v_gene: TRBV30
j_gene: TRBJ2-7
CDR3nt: TGTGCCTGGAACGTCAACTACTACGAGCAGTACTTC
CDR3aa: CAWNVNYYEQYF

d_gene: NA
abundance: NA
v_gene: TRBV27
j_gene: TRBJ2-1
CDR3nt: TGTGCCAGCAGTCTCTCGGGAGACAATGAGCAGTTCTTC
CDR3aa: CASSLSGDNEQFF

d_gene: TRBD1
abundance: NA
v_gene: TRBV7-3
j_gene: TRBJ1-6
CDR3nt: TGTGCCAGCAGCCTAACAGGGGACACCTATAATTCACCCCTCCACTTT
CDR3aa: CASSLTGDTYNSPLHF

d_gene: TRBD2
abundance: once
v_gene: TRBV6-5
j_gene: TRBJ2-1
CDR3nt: TGTGCCAGCAGTTACGACGGGGGGAGATACAATGAGCAGTTCTTC
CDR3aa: CASSYDGGRYNEQFF

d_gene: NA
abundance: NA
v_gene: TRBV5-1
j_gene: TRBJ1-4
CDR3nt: TGCGCCAGCAGCTTGTCTGGGGCCGCAACTAATGAAAAACTGTTTTTT
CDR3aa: CASSLSGAATNEKLFF

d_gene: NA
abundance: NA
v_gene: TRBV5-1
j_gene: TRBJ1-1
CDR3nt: TGCGCCAGCAGCTTGGAGGGGATCATGGCTTTCTTT
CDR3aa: CASSLEGIMAFF

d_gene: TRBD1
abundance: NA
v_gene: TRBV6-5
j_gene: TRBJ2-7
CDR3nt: TGTGCCAGCAGCCTCCGGGACAGGGGGCCCTACGAGCAGTACTTC
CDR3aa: CASSLRDRGPYEQYF

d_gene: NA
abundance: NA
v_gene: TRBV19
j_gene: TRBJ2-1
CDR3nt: TGTGCCAGTAGTAACGATGGGAGTGGGTTGAATGAGCAGTTCTTC
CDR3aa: CASSNDGSGLNEQFF

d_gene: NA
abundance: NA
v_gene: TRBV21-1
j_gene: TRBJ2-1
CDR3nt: TGTGCCAGCAGGATAGCGGGCCCCTACAATGAGCAGTTCTTC
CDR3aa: CASRIAGPYNEQFF

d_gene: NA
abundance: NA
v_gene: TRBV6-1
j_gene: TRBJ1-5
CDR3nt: TGTGCCAGCAGTGGTCAGGGAGGTAATCAGCCCCAGCATTTT
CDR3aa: CASSGQGGNQPQHF

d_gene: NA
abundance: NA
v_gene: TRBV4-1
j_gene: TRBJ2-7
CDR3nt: TGCGCCAGCAGCCAAGAGGACTCAAGGGGGTACGAGCAGTACTTC
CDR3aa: CASSQEDSRGYEQYF

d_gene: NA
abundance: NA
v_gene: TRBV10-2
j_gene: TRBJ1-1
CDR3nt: TGCGCCAGCAGTGTATCCGGGGAAGACACTGAAGCTTTCTTT
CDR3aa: CASSVSGEDTEAFF

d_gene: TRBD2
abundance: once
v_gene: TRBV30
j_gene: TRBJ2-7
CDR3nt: TGTGCCTGGGCCACTCGGCGGGGGAGGGAGTCCGAGCAGTACTTC
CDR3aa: CAWATRRGRESEQYF

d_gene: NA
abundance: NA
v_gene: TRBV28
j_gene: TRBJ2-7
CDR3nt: TGTGCCAGCGGCAGAGTAGGAGGGGCCCCCTACGAGCAGTACTTC
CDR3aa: CASGRVGGAPYEQYF

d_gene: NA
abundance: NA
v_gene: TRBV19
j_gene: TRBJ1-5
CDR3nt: TGTGCCAGTAGTATAAGGGAGGGAGGTCAGCCCCAGCATTTT
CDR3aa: CASSIREGGQPQHF

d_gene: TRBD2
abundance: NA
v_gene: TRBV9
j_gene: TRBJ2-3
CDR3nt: TGTGCCAGCAGTACTAGCGGGGGGAGCACAGATACGCAGTATTTT
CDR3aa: CASSTSGGSTDTQYF

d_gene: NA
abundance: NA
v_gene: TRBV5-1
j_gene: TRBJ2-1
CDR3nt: TGCGCCAGCAGTTTACAGGGAGACAATGAGCAGTTCTTC
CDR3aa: CASSLQGDNEQFF

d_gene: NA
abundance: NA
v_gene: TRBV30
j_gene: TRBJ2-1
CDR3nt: TGTGCCTGGAGTGTATCTGATCGAGCTAAGCAGTTCTTC
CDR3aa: CAWSVSDRAKQFF

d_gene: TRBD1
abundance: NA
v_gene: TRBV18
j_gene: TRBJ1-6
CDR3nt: TGTGCCAGCTCACTCGAATTCCCGGGACAGTATAATTCACCCCTCCACTTT
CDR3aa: CASSLEFPGQYNSPLHF

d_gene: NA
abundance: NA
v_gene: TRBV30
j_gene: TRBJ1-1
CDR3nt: TGTGCTTCTGACAGAAGTGCCACTGAAGCTTTCTTT
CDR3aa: CASDRSATEAFF

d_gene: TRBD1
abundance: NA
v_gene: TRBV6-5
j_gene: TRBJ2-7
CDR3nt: TGTGCCAGCATAGGGTTGGGACAGAGATACGAGCAGTACTTC
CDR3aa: CASIGLGQRYEQYF

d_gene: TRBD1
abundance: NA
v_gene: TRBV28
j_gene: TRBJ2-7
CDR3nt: TGTGCCAGCGGGACAGGGGGCGGATACTCCTACGAGCAGTACTTC
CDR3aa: CASGTGGGYSYEQYF

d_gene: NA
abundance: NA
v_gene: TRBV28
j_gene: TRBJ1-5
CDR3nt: TGTGCCAGCAGTTTACATGGGCGTAGCAATCAGCCCCAGCATTTT
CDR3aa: CASSLHGRSNQPQHF

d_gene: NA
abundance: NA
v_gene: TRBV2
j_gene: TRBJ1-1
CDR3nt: TGTGCCAGGGAGGGTCTGGAGGACACTGAAGCTTTCTTT
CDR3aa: CAREGLEDTEAFF

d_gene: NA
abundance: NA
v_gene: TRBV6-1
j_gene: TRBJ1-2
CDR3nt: TGTGCCAGCAGTGATGGGGGCTTCTATGGCTACACCTTC
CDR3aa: CASSDGGFYGYTF

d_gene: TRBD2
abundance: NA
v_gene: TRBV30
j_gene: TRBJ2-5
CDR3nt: TGTGCCGGACTAGCGGGGGGGCCCTCCCAGTACTTC
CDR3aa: CAGLAGGPSQYF

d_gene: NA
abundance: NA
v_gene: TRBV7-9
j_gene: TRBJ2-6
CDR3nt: TGTGCCAGCAGCTCCACCGGTGGGCCTGGGGCCAACGTCCTGACTTTC
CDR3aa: CASSSTGGPGANVLTF

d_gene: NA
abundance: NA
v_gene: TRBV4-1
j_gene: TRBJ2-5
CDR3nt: TGCGCCAGCAGCCAAGTAGCGGACCAAGAGACCCAGTACTTC
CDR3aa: CASSQVADQETQYF

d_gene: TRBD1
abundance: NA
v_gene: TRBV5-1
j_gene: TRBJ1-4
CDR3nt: TGCGCCAGCAGCTCGACAGGGGGCGCGGTTGAAAAACTGTTTTTT
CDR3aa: CASSSTGGAVEKLFF

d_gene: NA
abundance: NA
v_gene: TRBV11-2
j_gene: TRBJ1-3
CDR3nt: TGTGCCAGCAGCCGGCGACAGGAAACCGGAAACACCATATATTTT
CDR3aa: CASSRRQETGNTIYF

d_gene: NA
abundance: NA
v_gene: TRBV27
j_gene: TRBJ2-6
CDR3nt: TGTGCCAGCACCTTTACAGGAACCTCTGGGGCCAACGTCCTGACTTTC
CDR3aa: CASTFTGTSGANVLTF

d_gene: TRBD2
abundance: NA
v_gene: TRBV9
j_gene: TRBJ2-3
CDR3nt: TGTGCCAGCAGCGGGACTAGCGTTCCAGATACGCAGTATTTT
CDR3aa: CASSGTSVPDTQYF

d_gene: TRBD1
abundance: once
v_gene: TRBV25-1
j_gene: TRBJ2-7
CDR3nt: TGTGCCAGCAGTTCGGGACAGGGTGCCTACGAGCAGTACTTC
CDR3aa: CASSSGQGAYEQYF

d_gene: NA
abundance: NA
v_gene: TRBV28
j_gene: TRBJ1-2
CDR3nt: TGTGCCAGCAACCGATCGAAACGGGGCTACACCTTC
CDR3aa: CASNRSKRGYTF

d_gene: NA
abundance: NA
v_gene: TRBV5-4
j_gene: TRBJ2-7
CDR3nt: TGTGCCAGCAGCTCAGCGAACAGGGAATCCTACGAGCAGTACTTC
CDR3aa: CASSSANRESYEQYF

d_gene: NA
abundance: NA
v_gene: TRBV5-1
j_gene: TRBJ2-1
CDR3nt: TGCGCCAGCAGCTTGGGGACTAATAACAATGAGCAGTTCTTC
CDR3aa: CASSLGTNNNEQFF

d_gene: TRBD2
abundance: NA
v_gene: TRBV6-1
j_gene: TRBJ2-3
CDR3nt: TGTGCCAGCAGTGAAGCGGACCGGGGGGGATCCACAGATACGCAGTATTTT
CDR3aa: CASSEADRGGSTDTQYF

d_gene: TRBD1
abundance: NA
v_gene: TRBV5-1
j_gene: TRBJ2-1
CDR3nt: TGCGCCAGCAGCTTGGACAGGGGGAGTAACAATGAGCAGTTCTTC
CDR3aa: CASSLDRGSNNEQFF

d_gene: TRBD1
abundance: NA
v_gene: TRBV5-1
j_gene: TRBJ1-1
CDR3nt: TGCGCCAGCAGCTCAGGACAGGGTCTGATAAACACTGAAGCTTTCTTT
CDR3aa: CASSSGQGLINTEAFF

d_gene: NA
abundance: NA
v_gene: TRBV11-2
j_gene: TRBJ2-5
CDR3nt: TGTGCCAGCAGCTTAGGAGGGCTCAATCAAGAGACCCAGTACTTC
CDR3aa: CASSLGGLNQETQYF

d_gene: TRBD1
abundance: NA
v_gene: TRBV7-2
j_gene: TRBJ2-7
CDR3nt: TGTGCCAGCAGCTTAGGGGGGGGACAGGGGTTCTACGAGCAGTACTTC
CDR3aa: CASSLGGGQGFYEQYF

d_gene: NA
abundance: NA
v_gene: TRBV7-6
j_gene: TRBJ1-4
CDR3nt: TGTGCCAGCAGCCGGTCCACTAATGAAAAACTGTTTTTT
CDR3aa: CASSRSTNEKLFF

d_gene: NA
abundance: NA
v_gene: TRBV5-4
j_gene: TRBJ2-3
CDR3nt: TGTGCCAGCAGCTCCCGGACTAGCACAGATACGCAGTATTTT
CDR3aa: CASSSRTSTDTQYF

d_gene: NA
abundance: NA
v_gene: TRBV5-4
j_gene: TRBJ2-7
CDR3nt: TGTGCCAGCAGCTCCGGGACTCTATCCTACGAGCAGTACTTC
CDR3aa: CASSSGTLSYEQYF

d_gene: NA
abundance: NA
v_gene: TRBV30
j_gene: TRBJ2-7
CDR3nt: TGTGCCTGGAGTGCCGCGATTTGGTACGAGCAGTACTTC
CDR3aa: CAWSAAIWYEQYF

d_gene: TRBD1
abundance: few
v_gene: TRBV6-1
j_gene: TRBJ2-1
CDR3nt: TGTGCCAGCAGTGACGGGACAGGGATCTACAATGAGCAGTTCTTC
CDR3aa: CASSDGTGIYNEQFF

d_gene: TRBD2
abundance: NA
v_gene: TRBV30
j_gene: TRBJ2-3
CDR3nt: TGTGCCTGGAGTGGTCCACGGACTAGCGCTTACACAGATACGCAGTATTTT
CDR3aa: CAWSGPRTSAYTDTQYF

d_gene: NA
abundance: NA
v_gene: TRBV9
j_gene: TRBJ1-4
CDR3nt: TGTGCCAGCAGCGTACAGGGGACTAATGAAAAACTGTTTTTT
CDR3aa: CASSVQGTNEKLFF